Listed below are T cell receptor beta chains from one sample, sequenced in a study of CD8 T cells in Susac syndrome. MiXCR, run by TCRdb on the immunoSEQ multiplex PCR reads, gives a single entry per CDR3 protein. Counted here are 200,000 or so distinct CDR3 sequences, 90% to 95% occurring once; the ten biggest clones make up just under 0.095%. Sequencing was carried out using CD4+ T cells from PBMCs. The receptor set was obtained from a human donor with multiple sclerosis. Both conserved end residues are part of each CDR3. D genes are given only for firm matches. Part of the rows lack a size; the others show once, few, many or a class for expanded clones.

j_gene	d_gene	abundance	v_gene	CDR3aa	CDR3nt
TRBJ2-3	TRBD2	-	TRBV30	CAWRGAGGTDTQYF	TGTGCCTGGAGGGGCGCGGGGGGTACAGATACGCAGTATTTT
TRBJ1-5	-	-	TRBV6-2/TRBV6-3	CASTPSGLQPQHF	TGTGCCAGCACCCCAAGCGGGTTACAGCCCCAGCATTTT
TRBJ2-7	TRBD1	-	TRBV5-4	CASSFPGQGFDEQYF	TGTGCCAGCAGCTTCCCGGGACAGGGGTTCGACGAGCAGTACTTC
TRBJ2-7	-	once	TRBV11-2	CASSLEGTALREQYF	TGTGCCAGCAGCTTAGAAGGTACCGCGCTCCGCGAGCAGTACTTC
TRBJ1-1	-	-	TRBV5-1	CASSFQGWGRNTEAFF	TGCGCCAGCAGCTTCCAGGGATGGGGCAGAAACACTGAAGCTTTCTTT
TRBJ2-1	-	-	TRBV5-4	CASSFSDRWASEQFF	TGTGCCAGCAGCTTTAGCGACCGTTGGGCTAGTGAGCAGTTCTTC
TRBJ2-3	-	once	TRBV29-1	CSGGTLEGDTQYF	TGCAGCGGCGGGACGTTGGAGGGAGATACGCAGTATTTT
TRBJ2-1	TRBD2	-	TRBV9	CASSVDSGGPYNEQFF	TGTGCCAGCAGCGTAGATAGCGGGGGACCTTACAATGAGCAGTTCTTC
TRBJ2-7	-	-	TRBV3-1	CASSQDLGREQYF	TGTGCCAGCAGCCAAGATCTGGGCCGGGAGCAGTACTTC
TRBJ1-3	-	-	TRBV20-1	CSARIGGPGNTIYF	TGCAGTGCTAGAATAGGAGGACCTGGAAACACCATATATTTT
TRBJ2-7	TRBD2	once	TRBV20-1	CSARDPSGTYEQYF	TGCAGTGCTAGAGATCCCAGCGGGACCTACGAGCAGTACTTC
TRBJ2-1	-	-	TRBV5-1	CASSFFLTENNEQFF	TGCGCCAGCAGCTTTTTCTTGACGGAAAACAATGAGCAGTTCTTC
TRBJ2-7	TRBD2	-	TRBV4-1	CASSPPGAGDYEQYF	TGCGCCAGCAGTCCGCCGGGCGCGGGGGACTACGAGCAGTACTTC
TRBJ2-1	-	-	TRBV12-3/TRBV12-4	CASNVAGYNEQFF	TGTGCCAGCAACGTGGCAGGATACAATGAGCAGTTCTTC
TRBJ1-1	-	-	TRBV29-1	CSVTAWTGNTEAFF	TGCAGCGTCACAGCCTGGACGGGGAACACTGAAGCTTTCTTT
TRBJ2-5	-	-	TRBV6-1	CASSGNSGAGETQYF	TGTGCCAGCAGTGGAAATTCCGGGGCTGGGGAGACCCAGTACTTC
TRBJ2-1	-	-	TRBV9	CASSVAASGAYNEQFF	TGTGCCAGCAGCGTAGCTGCCAGCGGAGCTTACAATGAGCAGTTCTTC
TRBJ2-7	TRBD2	-	TRBV15	CATSRDGTSGSGFRAYEQYF	TGTGCCACCAGCAGAGATGGGACTAGCGGGAGTGGATTTAGGGCCTACGAGCAGTACTTC
TRBJ1-1	TRBD1	once	TRBV30	CAWSALTGDTEAFF	TGTGCCTGGAGTGCCTTAACAGGGGACACTGAAGCTTTCTTT
TRBJ1-3	-	-	TRBV9	CASSASGGGNTIYF	TGTGCCAGCAGCGCTAGTGGGGGAGGAAACACCATATATTTT
TRBJ2-7	-	-	TRBV25-1	CASMDIYEQYF	TGTGCCAGCATGGACATCTACGAGCAGTACTTC
TRBJ2-7	-	-	TRBV12-3/TRBV12-4	CASSLPGTYEQYF	TGTGCCAGCAGTTTACCAGGGACCTACGAGCAGTACTTC
TRBJ2-5	-	-	TRBV6-1	CASSDPGVGTQYF	TGTGCCAGCAGTGACCCCGGGGTGGGGACCCAGTACTTC
TRBJ2-3	TRBD2	-	TRBV20-1	CSAASGGLPRGTDTQYF	TGCAGTGCCGCTAGCGGGGGCCTACCTCGAGGGACCGATACGCAGTATTTT
TRBJ2-1	TRBD1	-	TRBV2	CASTLPGGLNEQFF	TGTGCCAGCACCTTGCCAGGGGGTCTGAATGAGCAGTTCTTC
TRBJ2-3	TRBD2	once	TRBV14	CASSQGRTSRSTDTQYF	TGTGCCAGCAGCCAAGGCCGGACTAGCAGGAGCACAGATACGCAGTATTTT
TRBJ1-1	TRBD1	-	TRBV20-1	CSATYLRDRGRGAFF	TGCAGTGCTACCTACCTGAGGGACAGGGGGCGCGGAGCTTTCTTT
TRBJ2-5	TRBD2	once	TRBV12-3/TRBV12-4	CASTPGLDQETQYF	TGTGCCAGCACCCCCGGACTAGACCAAGAGACCCAGTACTTC
TRBJ1-1	-	-	TRBV4-2	CASSQEKSRGTEAFF	TGTGCCAGCAGCCAAGAAAAGTCGCGGGGGACTGAAGCTTTCTTT
TRBJ2-3	-	-	TRBV7-9	CASSFNRSVAATDTQYF	TGTGCCAGCAGCTTTAATAGGTCGGTAGCGGCCACAGATACGCAGTATTTT
TRBJ2-7	TRBD1	-	TRBV27	CASSLLTGGSNEQYF	TGTGCCAGCAGTTTACTGACAGGGGGGTCCAACGAGCAGTACTTC
TRBJ2-7	-	-	TRBV6-1	CASSRSSGTPGYEQYF	TGTGCCAGCAGTCGCTCATCCGGGACTCCGGGCTACGAGCAGTACTTC
TRBJ2-7	TRBD1	-	TRBV15	CATSISGGYEQYF	TGTGCCACCAGCATATCAGGGGGCTACGAGCAGTACTTC
TRBJ1-1	-	once	TRBV29-1	CSAVKGLTEAFF	TGCAGCGCCGTCAAAGGGTTGACTGAAGCTTTCTTT
TRBJ2-1	TRBD2	-	TRBV9	CASSLAGEDEQFF	TGTGCCAGCAGCCTAGCGGGAGAGGACGAGCAGTTCTTC
TRBJ1-2	-	-	TRBV12-3/TRBV12-4	CASSFEGLSVYGYTF	TGTGCCAGCAGTTTTGAGGGCCTTTCTGTCTATGGCTACACCTTC
TRBJ2-5	-	few	TRBV30	CAWSVLSVKGETQYF	TGTGCCTGGAGTGTACTTAGCGTTAAGGGAGAGACCCAGTACTTC